The rows below give T cell receptor beta chains drawn from one sample of a study of fetal regulatory T cell absence and autoimmunity. The repertoire was sequenced with immunoSEQ multiplex PCR; TCRdb's copy has only in-frame clones and lacks some. This table has around 100,000 clones, about two thirds appearing once. Sequencing was performed on pancreas tissue. The receptors were sampled from a male donor with IPEX syndrome. The CDR3 runs from the conserved cysteine through the conserved F or W. A D gene is named only where the DNA matches it firmly. Expanded clones get a size class; other rows say once, few or many, or leave the size out.

>TRBJ2-7|16|TRBD2|-|TRBV15
CATSRSPSGRTYEQYF
TGTGCCACCAGCAGAAGCCCTAGCGGGAGGACCTACGAGCAGTACTTC
>TRBJ1-6|15|-|-|TRBV6-5
CASSYRARDNSPLHF
TGTGCCAGCAGTTACCGGGCTAGGGATAATTCACCCCTCCACTTT
>TRBJ1-4|13|-|-|TRBV15
CATSRGATEKLFF
TGTGCCACCAGCAGAGGGGCTACTGAAAAACTGTTTTTT
>TRBJ1-5|15|TRBD1|once|TRBV18
CASSPQQGANQPQHF
TGTGCCAGCTCACCACAGCAGGGGGCAAATCAGCCCCAGCATTTT
>TRBJ1-2|12|-|-|TRBV7-8
CASSSPGGRYTF
TGTGCCAGCAGCTCCCCGGGGGGAAGATACACCTTC
>TRBJ2-7|16|-|-|TRBV4-1
CASSLHRDTLTYEQYF
TGCGCCAGCAGCCTTCACCGGGACACCCTTACCTACGAGCAGTACTTC
>TRBJ2-7|16|TRBD2|-|TRBV27
CASSLVAGVSLYEQYF
TGTGCCAGCAGTTTAGTAGCGGGGGTCTCACTCTACGAGCAGTACTTC
>TRBJ2-7|14|-|-|TRBV11-3
CASSLDRDTYEQYF
TGTGCCAGCAGCTTAGATCGGGACACCTACGAGCAGTACTTC
>TRBJ2-3|16|TRBD2|-|TRBV11-3
CASSLPIRLASDTQYF
TGTGCCAGCAGCTTACCAATCCGACTAGCCTCAGATACGCAGTATTTT
>TRBJ2-7|14|TRBD1|-|TRBV2
CASRTSGQGYEQYF
TGTGCCAGTAGGACCTCGGGACAGGGGTACGAGCAGTACTTC
>TRBJ2-3|13|-|-|TRBV19
CASSTRRRDTQYF
TGTGCCAGTAGTACCCGACGCCGGGATACGCAGTATTTT
>TRBJ1-1|18|-|-|TRBV18
CASSPLGPTQRGNTEAFF
TGTGCCAGCTCACCACTAGGCCCAACCCAGCGGGGGAACACTGAAGCTTTCTTT
>TRBJ2-7|18|-|-|TRBV27
CASSLKGLKKLYYYEQYF
TGTGCCAGCAGTTTAAAGGGTTTAAAGAAGCTATATTACTACGAGCAGTACTTC
>TRBJ2-7|16|TRBD2|-|TRBV7-8
CASSPLVTGGTYEQYF
TGTGCCAGCAGCCCGCTGGTGACGGGAGGGACCTACGAGCAGTACTTC
>TRBJ1-6|13|TRBD1|-|TRBV30
CAWSGQVNSPLHF
TGTGCCTGGTCAGGACAGGTCAATTCACCCCTCCACTTT
>TRBJ2-7|14|TRBD2|once|TRBV9
CASSPWGGSYEQYF
TGTGCCAGCAGCCCATGGGGGGGCTCCTACGAGCAGTACTTC
>TRBJ2-7|14|-|few|TRBV2
CASSVGPSSYEQYF
TGTGCCAGCAGTGTTGGACCCAGCTCCTACGAGCAGTACTTC
>TRBJ1-1|15|TRBD1|-|TRBV10-3
CAVTGGGNLNTEAFF
TGTGCCGTCACAGGGGGGGGGAACCTGAACACTGAAGCTTTCTTT
>TRBJ2-3|17|TRBD2|-|TRBV7-9
CASSLIAGGPSTDTQYF
TGTGCCAGCAGCTTAATAGCGGGAGGGCCCAGCACAGATACGCAGTATTTT
>TRBJ2-1|15|-|-|TRBV10-1
CASSDLSVGGNEQFF
TGCGCCAGCAGTGATCTGTCGGTTGGCGGAAATGAGCAGTTCTTC
>TRBJ1-2|13|-|-|TRBV27
CASSHGDNYGYTF
TGTGCCAGCAGTCACGGGGACAACTATGGCTACACCTTC
>TRBJ2-5|15|TRBD2|-|TRBV6-5
CASSYSTAGGETQYF
TGTGCCAGCAGTTACTCGACGGCGGGGGGAGAGACCCAGTACTTC
>TRBJ2-1|17|TRBD1|-|TRBV6-1
CASSEGPTGTFGNEQFF
TGTGCCAGCAGTGAGGGCCCGACAGGGACCTTCGGCAATGAGCAGTTCTTC
>TRBJ2-3|15|-|-|TRBV27
CASKPWPGSTDTQYF
TGTGCCAGCAAACCCTGGCCGGGAAGCACAGATACGCAGTATTTT
>TRBJ1-1|15|TRBD1|-|TRBV4-3
CASSQDTGEYTEAFF
TGCGCCAGCAGCCAAGATACAGGGGAATACACTGAAGCTTTCTTT
>TRBJ1-6|12|TRBD1|few|TRBV5-1
CASGTGVAPLHF
TGCGCCAGCGGGACAGGGGTTGCGCCCCTCCACTTT
>TRBJ2-5|13|-|-|TRBV7-6
CASSPGPGGTQYF
TGTGCCAGCAGCCCGGGGCCCGGGGGGACCCAGTACTTC
>TRBJ2-1|18|TRBD2|-|TRBV5-8
CARDLVIAGGPFVNEQFF
TGTGCCAGAGACCTCGTGATAGCGGGAGGGCCTTTTGTGAATGAGCAGTTCTTC